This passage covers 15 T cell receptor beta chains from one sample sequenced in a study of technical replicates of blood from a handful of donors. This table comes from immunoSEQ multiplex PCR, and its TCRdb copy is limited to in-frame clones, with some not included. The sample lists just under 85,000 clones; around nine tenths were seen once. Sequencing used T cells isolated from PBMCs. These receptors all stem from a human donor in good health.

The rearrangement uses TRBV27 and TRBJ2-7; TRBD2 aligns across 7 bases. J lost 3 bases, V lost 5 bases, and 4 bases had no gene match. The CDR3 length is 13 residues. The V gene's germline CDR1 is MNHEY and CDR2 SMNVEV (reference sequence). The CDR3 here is CASSGGLLYEQYF. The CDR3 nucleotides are TGTGCCAGCAGTGGGGGACTACTCTACGAGCAGTACTTC.

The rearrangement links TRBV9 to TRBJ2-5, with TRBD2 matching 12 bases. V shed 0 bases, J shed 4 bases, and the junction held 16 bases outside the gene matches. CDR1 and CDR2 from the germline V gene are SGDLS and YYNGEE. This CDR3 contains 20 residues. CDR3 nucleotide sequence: TGTGCCAGCAGCGTAGATGGCGTAGGATCTAGCGGGGGGGCTCGAGAGACCCAGTACTTC. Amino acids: CASSVDGVGSSGGARETQYF.

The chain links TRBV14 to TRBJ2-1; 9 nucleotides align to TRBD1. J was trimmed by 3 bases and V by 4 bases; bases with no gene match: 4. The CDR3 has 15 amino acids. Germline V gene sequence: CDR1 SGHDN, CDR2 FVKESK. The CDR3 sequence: CASSRTGVFYNEQFF. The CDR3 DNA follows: TGTGCCAGCAGCCGGACAGGGGTGTTCTACAATGAGCAGTTCTTC.

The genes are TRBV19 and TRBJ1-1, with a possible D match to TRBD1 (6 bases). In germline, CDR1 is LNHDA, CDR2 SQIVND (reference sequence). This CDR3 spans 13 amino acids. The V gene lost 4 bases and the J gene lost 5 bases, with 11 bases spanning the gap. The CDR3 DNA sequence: TGTGCCAGTAGTAACACAGGGCTTACTGAAGCTTTCTTT. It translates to CASSNTGLTEAFF.

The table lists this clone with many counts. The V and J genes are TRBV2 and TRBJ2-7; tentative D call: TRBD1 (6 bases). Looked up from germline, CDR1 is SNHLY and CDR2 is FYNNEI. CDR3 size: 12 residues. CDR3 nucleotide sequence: TGTTCAGCCGCGGACAGAACCTACGAGCAGTACTTC. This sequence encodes CSAADRTYEQYF.

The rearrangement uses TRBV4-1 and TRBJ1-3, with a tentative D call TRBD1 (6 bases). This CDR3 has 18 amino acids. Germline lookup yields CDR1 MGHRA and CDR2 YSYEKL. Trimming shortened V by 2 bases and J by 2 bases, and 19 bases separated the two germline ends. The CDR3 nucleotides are TGCGCCAGCAGCCAACCTGATCTAGGGGGAAGGGCTGGAAACACCATATATTTT. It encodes CASSQPDLGGRAGNTIYF.

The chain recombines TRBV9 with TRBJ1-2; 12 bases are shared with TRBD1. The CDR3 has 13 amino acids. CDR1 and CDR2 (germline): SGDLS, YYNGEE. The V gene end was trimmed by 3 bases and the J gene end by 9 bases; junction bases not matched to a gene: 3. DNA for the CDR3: TGTGCCAGCAGCGGCGGGACAGGGGGCCGCTACACCTTC. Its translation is CASSGGTGGRYTF.

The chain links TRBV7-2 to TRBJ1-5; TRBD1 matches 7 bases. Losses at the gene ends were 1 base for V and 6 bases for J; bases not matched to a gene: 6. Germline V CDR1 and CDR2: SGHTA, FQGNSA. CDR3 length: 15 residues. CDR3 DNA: TGTGCCAGCAGCTTAGAGACAGGGCTTAGTCAGCCCCAGCATTTT. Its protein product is CASSLETGLSQPQHF.

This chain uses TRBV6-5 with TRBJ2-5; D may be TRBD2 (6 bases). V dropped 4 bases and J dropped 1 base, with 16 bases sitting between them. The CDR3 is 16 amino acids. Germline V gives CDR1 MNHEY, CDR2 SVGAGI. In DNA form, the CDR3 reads TGTGCCAGCAGTTCCGGGGAGGCGGGATCCCAAGAGACCCAGTACTTC. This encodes CASSSGEAGSQETQYF.

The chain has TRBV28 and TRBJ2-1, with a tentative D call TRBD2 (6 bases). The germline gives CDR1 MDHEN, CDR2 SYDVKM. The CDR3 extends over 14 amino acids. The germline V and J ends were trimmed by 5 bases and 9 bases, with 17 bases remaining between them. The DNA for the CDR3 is TGTGCCAGCAGTAACCTAGGGAGGAGTCTTGAGCAGTTCTTC. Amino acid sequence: CASSNLGRSLEQFF.

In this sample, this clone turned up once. The CDR3 nucleotides are TGTGCCACCAGCAGAGTGGGGGGTACGCAGTATTTT. Translating it yields CATSRVGGTQYF. This chain uses TRBV15 with TRBJ2-3, with a weak D call TRBD2 (6 bases). Germline CDR1 reads LNHNV; CDR2 reads YYDKDF (reference sequence). V lost 1 base and J lost 8, with 7 bases in between. The CDR3 extends over 12 amino acids.

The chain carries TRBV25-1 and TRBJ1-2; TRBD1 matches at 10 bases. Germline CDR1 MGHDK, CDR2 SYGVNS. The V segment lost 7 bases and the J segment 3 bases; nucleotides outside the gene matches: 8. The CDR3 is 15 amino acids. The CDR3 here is CASIGRQGADYGYTF. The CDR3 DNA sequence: TGTGCCAGCATCGGGAGACAGGGGGCAGACTATGGCTACACCTTC.

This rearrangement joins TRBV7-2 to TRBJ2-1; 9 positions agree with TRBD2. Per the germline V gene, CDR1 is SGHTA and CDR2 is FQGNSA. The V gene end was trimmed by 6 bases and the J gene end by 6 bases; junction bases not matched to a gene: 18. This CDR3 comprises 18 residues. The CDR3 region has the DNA TGTGCCAGCAGTCCTACATGGGTAGGGGCGGGGGGGCCCAATGAGCAGTTCTTC. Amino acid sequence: CASSPTWVGAGGPNEQFF.

In DNA form, the CDR3 reads TGTGCCAGCAGTGAAGGGGCGGGAGATGGAACCGGGGAGCTGTTTTTT. Amino acids: CASSEGAGDGTGELFF. The chain couples TRBV6-1 to TRBJ2-2; TRBD2 matches 7 bases. From germline, CDR1 is MNHNS and CDR2 SASEGT. The CDR3 runs to 16 residues. The J segment lost 5 bases and the V segment lost 1 base, leaving 7 bases of the junction unmatched.

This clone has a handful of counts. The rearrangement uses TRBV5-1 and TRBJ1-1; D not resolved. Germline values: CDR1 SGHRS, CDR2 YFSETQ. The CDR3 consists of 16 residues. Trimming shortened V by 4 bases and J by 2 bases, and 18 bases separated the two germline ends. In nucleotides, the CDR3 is TGCGCCAGCAGCCCCACGACAAACTTCATCAACACTGAAGCTTTCTTT. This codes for CASSPTTNFINTEAFF.